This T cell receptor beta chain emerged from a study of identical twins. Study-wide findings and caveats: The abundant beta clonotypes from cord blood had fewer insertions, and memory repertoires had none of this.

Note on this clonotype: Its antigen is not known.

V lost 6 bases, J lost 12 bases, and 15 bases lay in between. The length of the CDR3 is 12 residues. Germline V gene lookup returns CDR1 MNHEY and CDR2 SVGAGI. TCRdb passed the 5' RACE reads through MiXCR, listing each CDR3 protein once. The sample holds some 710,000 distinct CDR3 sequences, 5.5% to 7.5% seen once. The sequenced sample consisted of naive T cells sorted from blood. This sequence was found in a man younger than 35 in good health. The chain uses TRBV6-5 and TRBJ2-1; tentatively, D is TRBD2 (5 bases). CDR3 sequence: CASSRDSARQFF. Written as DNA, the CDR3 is TGTGCCAGCAGCCGGGATAGCGCCCGGCAGTTCTTC.